One and the same sample provided the 17 T cell receptor beta chains below, sequenced in a study of a mutant IDH1 vaccine in newly diagnosed glioma. Profiling relied on immunoSEQ multiplex PCR, and the TCRdb table lists in-frame clones only, not all of them. The table records about 46,000 clones, 86% of them present only once. Time point of the sample: baseline, week 1 (first vaccination visit). Treatment: pre-vaccination baseline after standard-of-care therapy. This specimen was PBMCs, taken from a glioma patient treated with radiotherapy, temozolomide or both. These receptors originate from a man between 35 and 55 years old with glioma.

CDR3 nucleotide sequence: TGTGCCAGCCGGAGGACCGACAACACCGGGGAGCTGTTTTTT. Protein sequence: CASRRTDNTGELFF. V gene TRBV19 combines with J gene TRBJ2-2; tentatively, D is TRBD2 (5 bases). Germline V gene lookup returns CDR1 LNHDA and CDR2 SQIVND (reference sequence). The germline V and J ends were trimmed by 9 bases and 2 bases, with 13 bases remaining between them. This CDR3 contains 14 residues. The variable domain in full, completed from reference TRBV19 and TRBJ2-2, reads DGGITQSPKYLFRKEGQNVTLSCEQNLNHDAMYWYRQDPGQGLRLIYYSQIVNDFQKGDIAEGYSVSREKKESFPLTVTSAQKNPTAFYLCASRRTDNTGELFFGEGSRLTVL.

The CDR3, as DNA: TGTGCCAGCAGCCGCAGGGGGGGGGCGGCCTTTGAAAAACTGTTTTTT. Its translation is CASSRRGGAAFEKLFF. The chain recombines TRBV7-9 with TRBJ1-4; 7 bases line up with TRBD1. CDR3 length: 16 amino acids. Looked up from germline, CDR1 is SEHNR and CDR2 is FQNEAQ (reference sequence). V lost 5 bases to trimming and J lost 7 bases; unmatched junction nucleotides: 13.

The chain recombines TRBV5-1 with TRBJ2-1; D might be TRBD2 (6 bases). The CDR3 totals 11 residues. In germline, CDR1 is SGHRS, CDR2 YFSETQ. The V end was cut by 7 bases, the J end by 5 bases, with 7 bases between. CDR3 sequence (DNA): TGCGCCAGCGCGGGACACAATGAGCAGTTCTTC. Translation: CASAGHNEQFF.

The rearrangement uses TRBV7-2 and TRBJ2-2; 9 bases fit TRBD1. Germline V gene sequence: CDR1 SGHTA, CDR2 FQGNSA. V gave up 5 bases and J gave up 5 bases; unmatched junction bases: 15. The CDR3 runs 18 residues. The CDR3, as DNA: TGTGCCAGCAGCCCGAGAACGGACAGGGGATACCGAACCGGGGAGCTGTTTTTT. This codes for CASSPRTDRGYRTGELFF.

The chain links TRBV5-1 to TRBJ2-7, with 9 bases identical to TRBD2. Germline-derived CDR1 and CDR2 are SGHRS and YFSETQ. The CDR3 is 17 amino acids. The junction had 9 bases not matched to a gene; V was cut back by 0 bases and J by 2 bases. CDR3 loop: CASSLAAGGRAPYEQYF. CDR3 sequence (DNA): TGCGCCAGCAGCTTGGCCGCTGGCGGGAGGGCTCCCTACGAGCAGTACTTC.

The V call is TRBV6-6, the J call TRBJ2-7, with 11 bases that match TRBD1. CDR3 length: 16 amino acids. With V trimmed by 2 bases and J by 4 bases, 7 bases remained unmatched. Germline CDR1 reads MNHNY; CDR2 reads SVGAGI (reference sequence). The chain's CDR3 is CASSYRDRGGLYEQYF. The CDR3 coding sequence is TGTGCCAGCAGTTACAGGGACAGGGGGGGGTTGTACGAGCAGTACTTC.

The chain combines TRBV6-5 with TRBJ1-4; 7 nucleotides agree with TRBD1. V lost 6 bases and J lost 2; bases outside the gene matches: 6. The CDR3 consists of 15 residues. Germline CDR1 and CDR2: MNHEY and SVGAGI. CDR3 sequence (DNA): TGTGCCAGCAGACACGACAGGGCCACTAATGAAAAACTGTTTTTT. Protein: CASRHDRATNEKLFF.

The genes are TRBV7-3 and TRBJ2-2; unclear D gene. The CDR3 is 13 residues long. V lost 2 bases and J 5 bases, leaving 6 bases between the germline ends. Per the germline V gene, CDR1 is SGHTA and CDR2 is FQGTGA. CDR3 in DNA: TGTGCCAGCAGCTTAGCTAGAACCGGGGAGCTGTTTTTT. Translation: CASSLARTGELFF.

Written as DNA, the CDR3 is TGTGCCAGTAGTCCCGGGACGGGAAGCTCCTACGAGCAGTACTTC. Its protein product is CASSPGTGSSYEQYF. The chain joins TRBV19 to TRBJ2-7; TRBD1 or TRBD2 may be the D gene (5 bases each). V lost 5 bases, J lost 0 bases, and 14 bases lay in between. Germline CDR1 reads LNHDA; CDR2 reads SQIVND (reference sequence). The CDR3 consists of 15 residues.

The sample holds a few counts of this clone. The V call is TRBV2, the J call TRBJ2-2; D could derive from TRBD1 or TRBD2 (5 bases each). This CDR3 comprises 16 residues. CDR1 SNHLY and CDR2 FYNNEI come from the germline V gene. V shed 3 bases and J shed 4 bases, with 15 bases lying between them. Here the CDR3 reads CASSDLSGRATGELFF. CDR3 bases: TGTGCCAGCAGTGATTTGTCGGGGCGGGCCACCGGGGAGCTGTTTTTT.

The chain recombines TRBV7-2 with TRBJ2-7; a weak D match, TRBD1 (5 bases). This CDR3 comprises 14 residues. The V gene lost 5 bases and the J gene lost 0 bases, with 11 bases spanning the gap. Germline V gives CDR1 SGHTA, CDR2 FQGNSA. This CDR3 is CASSAQQDSYEQYF. The CDR3 DNA reads TGTGCCAGCAGCGCCCAACAGGACTCCTACGAGCAGTACTTC. Filled out from reference TRBV7-2 and TRBJ2-7, the complete variable domain reads GAGVSQSPSNKVTEKGKDVELRCDPISGHTALYWYRQSLGQGLEFLIYFQGNSAPDKSGLPSDRFSAERTGGSVSTLTIQRTQQEDSAVYLCASSAQQDSYEQYFGPGTRLTVT.

The chain has TRBV9 and TRBJ2-5, with unresolved D. The CDR3 totals 15 residues. Trimming cost V 1 base and J 3 bases, with 13 bases left between them. The germline gives CDR1 SGDLS, CDR2 YYNGEE. This CDR3 reads CASSVRAAGKETQYF. The CDR3, as DNA: TGTGCCAGCAGCGTAAGGGCGGCCGGTAAAGAGACCCAGTACTTC.

CDR3 sequence (DNA): TGTGCCAGCGAAAGGGGGGTCTACGAGCAGTACTTC. It specifies CASERGVYEQYF. The V and J genes are TRBV28 and TRBJ2-7; D may correspond to TRBD1 or TRBD2 (6 bases each). Per the germline V gene, CDR1 is MDHEN and CDR2 is SYDVKM. CDR3 size: 12 residues. With 8 bases removed from V and 3 bases from J, the gap between germline ends came to 11 bases. The full variable domain, completed using reference TRBV28 and TRBJ2-7, is DVKVTQSSRYLVKRTGEKVFLECVQDMDHENMFWYRQDPGLGLRLIYFSYDVKMKEKGDIPEGYSVSREKKERFSLILESASTNQTSMYLCASERGVYEQYFGPGTRLTVT.

This CDR3 reads CASSYSNRGYGNTIYF. DNA for the CDR3: TGTGCCAGCAGTTACTCAAACAGGGGGTACGGAAACACCATATATTTT. The V gene is TRBV6-5, the J gene TRBJ1-3; 8 nucleotides agree with TRBD1. The J segment lost 4 bases and the V segment lost 0 bases, leaving 5 bases of the junction unmatched. From germline, CDR1 is MNHEY and CDR2 SVGAGI. The CDR3 is 16 amino acids.

This clone counts as medium-sized. V is TRBV23-1 and J is TRBJ2-7; 7 bases align to TRBD1. TRBV23-1 is identified as an open reading frame with a role that is uncertain. The CDR3 is 17 residues long. J was trimmed by 0 bases and V by 4 bases; bases with no gene match: 12. The CDR3 here is CASSRGQVKRSSYEQYF. The CDR3, as DNA: TGCGCCAGCAGTCGAGGACAGGTGAAGCGCAGCTCCTACGAGCAGTACTTC.

The chain joins TRBV29-1 to TRBJ2-1; 11 nucleotides agree with TRBD2. Germline trimming cut 6 bases from V and 6 bases from J; bases unmatched to any gene: 7. The CDR3 totals 14 residues. CDR1 and CDR2 from the germline V gene are SQVTM and ANQGSEA. CDR3 nucleotide sequence: TGCAGCGTGGCGCCGGGACTAGCGGCCAATGAGCAGTTCTTC. It encodes CSVAPGLAANEQFF.

This clone appeared once. This chain uses TRBV4-3 with TRBJ2-7; weak D call: TRBD1 (6 bases). V shed 1 base and J shed 0 bases, with 10 bases lying between them. The CDR3 is 15 residues long. CDR1 and CDR2 from the germline V gene are LGHNA and YSLEER. The chain's CDR3 is CASSQGRGSSYEQYF. In DNA form, the CDR3 reads TGCGCCAGCAGCCAAGGTAGGGGGAGCTCCTACGAGCAGTACTTC.